Described below is a single TCR beta chain sequence and its context. These data belong to a study of control samples from healthy donors and cancer patients. The CDR3 covers 15 residues. The method was immunoSEQ multiplex PCR; TCRdb's version includes in-frame clones alone and lacks a portion of them. Of about 140,000 clones in the sample, roughly 94% are singletons; the top ten hold roughly 13%. Sequenced input: blood. This chain joins TRBV21-1 and TRBJ1-5; no DNA check was done on the table's D call, TRBD1. TRBV21-1 is flagged as a pseudogene. This TCR was sampled from a man between 40 and 49 years old in good health. This CDR3 reads CASSKNRVHVKPQHF. The CDR3, as DNA: TGTGCCAGCAGCAAAAACAGGGTACATGTTAAGCCCCAGCATTTT.